These 25 T cell receptor beta chains share one sample of origin, sequenced in a study of blood T cells in healthy people across ages. Then a second PCR, running roughly 7 to 11 cycles, was carried out with a sample-barcoded 5' primer and a J-beta primer mix. Via MiXCR, TCRdb re-called the 5' RACE reads, giving one row per CDR3 protein. The sample includes fewer than 1 million distinct CDR3 sequences, under 45% seen only once; the top ten take nearly 20%. Sequenced: blood. These receptors originate from a man aged 55 to 70 in good health.

This clonotype came up a few times. V and J are TRBV7-2 and TRBJ2-7; D possibly corresponds to TRBD2 (7 bases). Germline V gene data show CDR1 as SGHTA and CDR2 as FQGNSA. V was clipped by 2 bases and J by 0 bases, with 11 bases between them. The CDR3 covers 15 residues. The CDR3 is CASSLNGGRSYEQYF. In DNA form, the CDR3 reads TGTGCCAGCAGCTTAAACGGGGGGCGCTCCTACGAGCAGTACTTC.

The chain has TRBV12-3 or TRBV12-4 and TRBJ2-5; 9 bases agree with TRBD2. The assigned J gene may be wrong: the sequence end matches TRBJ2-7 better. The CDR3 is made up of 13 amino acids. The CDR3 nucleotides read TGTGCCAGCAGCGATCAACTAGCGGGCGAGCAGTACTTC. Protein: CASSDQLAGEQYF.

Ten or more counts support this clonotype. The chain combines TRBV5-6 with TRBJ2-7, with D uncertain. V lost 7 bases and J lost 2, with 22 bases in between. The CDR3 has 16 amino acids. Germline V gene data show CDR1 as SGHDT and CDR2 as YYEEEE. CDR3 amino acids: CASSSLQRSRTYEQYF. As DNA, the CDR3 is TGTGCCAGCTCCTCCTTACAGCGTTCCCGGACCTACGAGCAGTACTTC. Combining the CDR3 with reference TRBV5-6 and TRBJ2-7 gives the whole variable domain DAGVTQSPTHLIKTRGQQVTLRCSPKSGHDTVSWYQQALGQGPQFIFQYYEEEERQRGNFPDRFSGHQFPNYSSELNVNALLLGDSALYLCASSSLQRSRTYEQYFGPGTRLTVT.

This sequence joins TRBV13 and TRBJ1-4; D is possibly TRBD1 (6 bases). CDR1 PRHDT and CDR2 FYEKMQ come from the germline V gene (reference sequence). This CDR3 spans 14 amino acids. V was clipped by 3 bases and J by 5 bases, with 10 bases between them. CDR3 sequence (DNA): TGTGCCAGCAGCTTCGGACAGTCAAATGAAAAACTGTTTTTT. It codes for CASSFGQSNEKLFF.

This clonotype appeared a few times. This chain uses TRBV27 with TRBJ2-5; D is unresolved. Per germline, CDR1 MNHEY and CDR2 SMNVEV (reference sequence). Trimming removed 1 base at V and 2 bases at J, with 11 bases between. The CDR3 consists of 15 residues. The CDR3: CASSLLAIHQETQYF. The CDR3 nucleotides read TGTGCCAGCAGTTTATTGGCAATTCATCAAGAGACCCAGTACTTC.

This clonotype was counted between two and nine times. The genes are TRBV6-1 and TRBJ2-5; 8 bases fit TRBD1. The junction had 16 bases not matched to a gene; V was cut back by 5 bases and J by 11 bases. Germline CDR1 is MNHNS and CDR2 is SASEGT. The CDR3 covers 15 residues. Here the CDR3 DNA reads TGTGCCAGCAGTACAGACAGGGGAGGCTACAATGAGCAGTACTTC. Translated, it gives CASSTDRGGYNEQYF.

This clonotype has a count of ten or more. The chain uses TRBV10-1 and TRBJ2-5; 7 nucleotides align to TRBD1. Looked up from germline, CDR1 is WNHNN and CDR2 is SYGVQD (reference sequence). Germline trimming cut 0 bases from V and 2 bases from J; bases unmatched to any gene: 3. There are 15 residues in the CDR3. The DNA of the CDR3 is TGCGCCAGCAGTGAGTCGAGGGGACAGCAAGAGACCCAGTACTTC. Translated, it gives CASSESRGQQETQYF.

The genes are TRBV4-3 and TRBJ1-4; 9 bases agree with TRBD1. Germline assignment: CDR1 LGHNA and CDR2 YSLEER. With 5 bases clipped from V and 8 bases from J, the junction kept 18 bases outside the gene matches. The CDR3 is 18 amino acids. This chain's CDR3 is CASSTQDRGSPPSEKLFF. In DNA, the CDR3 is TGCGCCAGCAGCACCCAGGACAGGGGCTCACCACCGTCCGAAAAACTGTTTTTT.

The genes are TRBV20-1 and TRBJ2-5; perhaps TRBD1 as D (6 bases). The germline V gene has CDR1 DFQATT and CDR2 SNEGSKA (reference sequence). The CDR3 consists of 15 residues. V gave up 3 bases and J gave up 0 bases, with 14 bases separating them. CDR3 sequence reads: CSARVWNRDQETQYF. Here the CDR3 DNA reads TGCAGTGCTAGGGTGTGGAACAGGGACCAAGAGACCCAGTACTTC.

This clonotype was seen once. The chain couples TRBV10-2 to TRBJ2-5; D is unresolved. This CDR3 has 14 amino acids. In germline, CDR1 is WSHSY, CDR2 SAAADI. Between the trimmed V and J ends, which lost 4 bases and 1 base, there was a span of 10 bases. CDR3 nucleotides: TGCGCCAGCAGTGCGGTTCTCGTCCAAGAGACCCAGTACTTC. The encoded protein is CASSAVLVQETQYF.

This clonotype showed up just once. The chain carries TRBV5-6 and TRBJ2-7; perhaps TRBD1 as D (5 bases). Trimming pared 4 bases from V and 2 bases from J, leaving 13 bases between. Germline V gene lookup returns CDR1 SGHDT and CDR2 YYEEEE. The CDR3 spans 14 residues. In DNA form, the CDR3 reads TGTGCCAGCAGCATCAGGGCCCCTCCCTACGAGCAGTACTTC. Protein product: CASSIRAPPYEQYF. The full variable domain, with the rest looked up from reference TRBV5-6 and TRBJ2-7, is DAGVTQSPTHLIKTRGQQVTLRCSPKSGHDTVSWYQQALGQGPQFIFQYYEEEERQRGNFPDRFSGHQFPNYSSELNVNALLLGDSALYLCASSIRAPPYEQYFGPGTRLTVT.

The chain combines TRBV7-2 with TRBJ2-2; D call uncertain. The germline V gene encodes CDR1 SGHTA and CDR2 FQGNSA. This CDR3 is built from 12 residues. Trimming stripped 3 bases from V and 4 bases from J, with 3 bases between. For the CDR3, the DNA is TGTGCCAGCAGCTTCTTCACCGGGGAGCTGTTTTTT. Its protein is CASSFFTGELFF.

The J gene is TRBJ1-6, the V gene TRBV9; 7 bases align to TRBD1. Germline lookup yields CDR1 SGDLS and CDR2 YYNGEE. The V gene end was trimmed by 1 base and the J gene end by 7 bases; junction bases not matched to a gene: 5. This CDR3 contains 15 residues. The CDR3 here is CASSVTGTVNSPLHF. The CDR3, as DNA: TGTGCCAGCAGCGTAACGGGGACAGTCAATTCACCCCTCCACTTT.

This sequence joins TRBV6-6 and TRBJ2-3, with 9 bases matching TRBD2. This CDR3 is built from 15 residues. Trimming took 2 bases from V and 1 from J; bases not matched to a gene: 1. The germline V gene encodes CDR1 MNHNY and CDR2 SVGAGI (reference sequence). As DNA, the CDR3 is TGTGCCAGCAGTTACGAGCGGGGGGGCACAGATACGCAGTATTTT. Translation gives CASSYERGGTDTQYF.

V usage is TRBV5-6 and J usage is TRBJ1-2, with a possible D match to TRBD1 (5 bases). CDR1 and CDR2 from the germline V gene are SGHDT and YYEEEE. Trimming left V 3 bases short and J 8 bases short, with 20 bases between. The CDR3 is made up of 15 amino acids. CDR3 in DNA: TGTGCCAGCAGCTCCTCCGGGACGGTGTGGTGGGGCTACACCTTC. This encodes CASSSSGTVWWGYTF.

This clonotype showed up just a few times. The chain carries TRBV20-1 and TRBJ1-1; TRBD1 might be the D (5 bases). The CDR3 totals 13 residues. The V end lost 3 bases, the J end lost 4 bases, and 12 bases lay between the germline ends. Germline CDR1 reads DFQATT; CDR2 reads SNEGSKA (reference sequence). The CDR3 reads CSARAPGGTEAFF. In DNA, the CDR3 is TGCAGTGCTAGGGCTCCCGGGGGCACTGAAGCTTTCTTT.

The chain recombines TRBV27 with TRBJ2-4; 7 nucleotides line up with TRBD1. The J call may be wrong; the DNA end is better matched by TRBJ2-7. Germline values: CDR1 MNHEY, CDR2 SMNVEV (reference sequence). The CDR3 sequence is 15 residues long. DNA for the CDR3: TGTGCCAGCAGTCAAAAGGGACAGATGTCCTACGAGCAGTACTTC. This encodes CASSQKGQMSYEQYF.

The CDR3 DNA sequence: TGTGCCATCGGATGGGGCTATGGCTACACCTTC. It is translated as CAIGWGYGYTF. This chain joins TRBV10-3 and TRBJ1-2; D remains unclear. This CDR3 comprises 11 residues. V lost 8 bases and J 4 bases, leaving 8 bases between the germline ends. Germline assignment: CDR1 ENHRY and CDR2 SYGVKD.

This clonotype has a handful of counts. V and J are TRBV7-2 and TRBJ2-1; D remains unclear. The ends were cut back, 5 bases at V and 9 bases at J, with 20 bases in the middle. CDR3 size: 15 residues. Germline V lookup: CDR1 SGHTA, CDR2 FQGNSA. The CDR3 protein is CASSQKQLAFVEQFF. CDR3 DNA sequence: TGTGCCAGCAGCCAAAAGCAGTTGGCATTCGTTGAGCAGTTCTTC.

This clonotype appeared many times. V and J are TRBV7-2 and TRBJ2-3; unclear D gene. In germline, CDR1 is SGHTA, CDR2 FQGNSA. Deletions cut 0 bases from V and 1 base from J, with 8 bases between. This CDR3 has 15 amino acids. CDR3 region: CASSLAGLRTDTQYF. The CDR3 DNA is TGTGCCAGCAGCTTAGCAGGGTTACGCACAGATACGCAGTATTTT.

The rearrangement links TRBV11-2 to TRBJ1-6; D gene uncertain. Germline CDR1 reads SGHAT; CDR2 reads FQNNGV. V lost 7 bases, J lost 0 bases, and 13 bases lay in between. The CDR3 covers 16 residues. CDR3 loop: CASKPPRSSYNSPLHF. The CDR3 bases are TGTGCCAGCAAACCACCGCGGAGCTCCTATAATTCACCCCTCCACTTT.

This chain uses TRBV7-3 with TRBJ2-7; 7 bases agree with TRBD2. The J call may be incorrect, as the DNA end agrees better with TRBJ2-5. Germline CDR1 SGHTA, CDR2 FQGTGA. The CDR3 has 16 residues. CDR3 sequence (DNA): TGTGCCAGCAGCTTAAACATCGGCGGGGGAGCCGGGACCCAGTACTTC. Its translation is CASSLNIGGGAGTQYF.

The chain couples TRBV29-1 to TRBJ1-2; the D is unclear. Germline loops: CDR1 SQVTM, CDR2 ANQGSEA. This CDR3 region has 11 residues. The germline V and J ends were trimmed by 5 bases and 4 bases, with 8 bases remaining between them. The CDR3 protein is CSVSRVYGYTF. The DNA of the CDR3 is TGCAGCGTTTCAAGGGTCTATGGCTACACCTTC.

This chain connects TRBV6-1 to TRBJ2-5; D gene uncertain. Judging by the DNA end, TRBJ2-7 fits better; the J call may be wrong. The germline V gene encodes CDR1 MNHNS and CDR2 SASEGT. The CDR3 totals 13 residues. The CDR3 region has the DNA TGTGCCAGCAGTGAAGCGTCACCTTCCGAGCAGTACTTC. This translates into CASSEASPSEQYF.

The chain employs TRBV4-3 and TRBJ1-1; 7 nucleotides match TRBD1. The CDR3 is 14 amino acids. J gave up 10 bases and V 0 bases, and 8 bases lay outside the gene matches. Germline assignment: CDR1 LGHNA and CDR2 YSLEER. The CDR3 DNA reads TGCGCCAGCAGCCAAGACCAGACAGGGATGTCAGCTTTCTTT. Translated, it gives CASSQDQTGMSAFF.